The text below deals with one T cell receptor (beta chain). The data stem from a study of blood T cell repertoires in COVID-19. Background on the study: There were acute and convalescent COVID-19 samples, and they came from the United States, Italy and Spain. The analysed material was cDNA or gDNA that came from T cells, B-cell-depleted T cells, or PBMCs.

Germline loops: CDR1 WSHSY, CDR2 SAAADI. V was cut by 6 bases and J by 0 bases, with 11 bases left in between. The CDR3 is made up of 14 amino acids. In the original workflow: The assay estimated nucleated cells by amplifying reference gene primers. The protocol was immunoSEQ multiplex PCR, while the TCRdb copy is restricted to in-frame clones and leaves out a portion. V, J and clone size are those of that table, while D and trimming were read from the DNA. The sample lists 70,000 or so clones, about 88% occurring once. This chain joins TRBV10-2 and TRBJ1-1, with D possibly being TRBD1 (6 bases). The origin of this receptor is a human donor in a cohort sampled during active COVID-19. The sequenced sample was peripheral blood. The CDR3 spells CASRGTNLNTEAFF. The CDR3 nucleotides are TGCGCCAGCAGAGGGACAAACCTGAACACTGAAGCTTTCTTT.